Listed here are 18 T cell receptor beta chains from one sample, sequenced in a study of STAT3 mutations in large granular lymphocyte leukemia. Study-wide results and caveats: Every T-LGLL patient had at least one immunodominant TCRbeta clonotype.

The data were produced by immunoSEQ multiplex PCR, yet TCRdb's version contains in-frame clones alone and is incomplete. The sample has under 25,000 clones, around 92% seen once. No antigen has been assigned to these receptors. The sequencing input was peripheral blood mononuclear cells. The receptors shown here come from a man aged 60 to 69 with T-cell large granular lymphocyte leukemia. Some clones in this sample may be carry-over from other donors' samples.

J is TRBJ2-7 and V is TRBV6-5; 8 bases fit TRBD1. Germline-derived CDR1 and CDR2 are MNHEY and SVGAGI. After removal of 5 bases from V and 4 bases from J, the junction contained 7 bases not matched to a gene. The length of the CDR3 is 14 residues. The CDR3 protein is CASSNNRGWYEQYF. CDR3 nucleotide sequence: TGTGCCAGCAGTAACAACAGGGGGTGGTACGAGCAGTACTTC.

J is TRBJ2-5 and V is TRBV5-1; D tentatively reads TRBD1 or TRBD2 (5 bases each). Between the trimmed V and J ends, which lost 4 bases and 2 bases, there was a span of 15 bases. CDR3 length: 15 residues. The V gene's germline CDR1 is SGHRS and CDR2 YFSETQ. The DNA of the CDR3 is TGCGCCAGCAGCAGGGACGTAACCTCGCAAGAGACCCAGTACTTC. This translates into CASSRDVTSQETQYF.

The chain links TRBV7-9 to TRBJ2-7; D is tentatively TRBD1 or TRBD2 (5 bases each). The CDR3 length is 14 residues. With 1 base removed from V and 1 base from J, the gap between germline ends came to 8 bases. Per germline, CDR1 SEHNR and CDR2 FQNEAQ (reference sequence). The DNA for the CDR3 is TGTGCCAGCAGCTTAGGGGGGAATTCCTACGAGCAGTACTTC. It codes for CASSLGGNSYEQYF.

The chain uses TRBV5-4 and TRBJ2-5; 9 bases align to TRBD1. The CDR3 is 14 amino acids. V dropped 3 bases and J dropped 2; count of bases not matched to a gene: 2. Germline CDR1 and CDR2: SGHNT and YYREEE (reference sequence). CDR3 DNA sequence: TGTGCCAGCAGCTCCGGACAGGGGCAAGAGACCCAGTACTTC. Amino acids: CASSSGQGQETQYF. The variable domain in full, completed from reference TRBV5-4 and TRBJ2-5, reads ETGVTQSPTHLIKTRGQQVTLRCSSQSGHNTVSWYQQALGQGPQFIFQYYREEENGRGNFPPRFSGLQFPNYSSELNVNALELDDSALYLCASSSGQGQETQYFGPGTRLLVL.

The chain has TRBV29-1 and TRBJ2-3; D not resolved. Trimming stripped 4 bases from V and 0 bases from J, with 11 bases between. From germline, CDR1 is SQVTM and CDR2 ANQGSEA. This CDR3 comprises 14 residues. CDR3 sequence: CSVAGLTSTDTQYF. The CDR3 DNA is TGCAGCGTTGCCGGGCTAACTAGCACAGATACGCAGTATTTT.

J is TRBJ2-2 and V is TRBV27; D could derive from TRBD1 or TRBD2 (5 bases each). Trimming stripped 2 bases from V and 2 bases from J, with 9 bases between. The CDR3 loop spans 15 amino acids. Germline CDR1 and CDR2: MNHEY and SMNVEV (reference sequence). The CDR3 spells CASSLRGGNTGELFF. CDR3 nucleotide sequence: TGTGCCAGCAGTTTACGTGGGGGAAACACCGGGGAGCTGTTTTTT.

The chain carries TRBV6-5 and TRBJ1-1; D perhaps matches TRBD1 (5 bases). Germline V CDR1 and CDR2: MNHEY, SVGAGI. Trimming cost V 6 bases and J 4 bases, with 18 bases left between them. The CDR3 loop spans 15 amino acids. The CDR3 DNA sequence: TGTGCCAGCAGGGAGGGGCTGGGAAGGGGCACTGAAGCTTTCTTT. Protein sequence: CASREGLGRGTEAFF.

This sequence joins TRBV4-1 and TRBJ2-3; D is uncertain. Germline V gene sequence: CDR1 MGHRA, CDR2 YSYEKL. The CDR3 extends over 12 amino acids. Trimming cost V 2 bases and J 6 bases, with 6 bases left between them. In DNA, the CDR3 is TGCGCCAGCAGCCAACCCATGGATACGCAGTATTTT. This codes for CASSQPMDTQYF.

The V call is TRBV27, the J call TRBJ2-5, with 10 bases fitting TRBD2. Germline CDR1 and CDR2: MNHEY and SMNVEV (reference sequence). This CDR3 is built from 14 residues. With V trimmed by 7 bases and J by 2 bases, 4 bases remained unmatched. In DNA, the CDR3 is TGTGCCAGCACTAGCGGGAGCCGTCAAGAGACCCAGTACTTC. Translation gives CASTSGSRQETQYF.

The V and J genes are TRBV18 and TRBJ2-3; 8 positions agree with TRBD1. V lost 1 base and J lost 6; bases outside the gene matches: 9. The CDR3 sequence is 16 residues long. Germline lookup yields CDR1 KGHSH and CDR2 LQKENI. The DNA of the CDR3 is TGTGCCAGCTCACCACGGTCAACAGGGGGATCGGATACGCAGTATTTT. Translated, it gives CASSPRSTGGSDTQYF.

The chain combines TRBV28 with TRBJ2-7; 11 positions match TRBD2. J lost 0 bases, V lost 0 bases, and 4 bases had no gene match. In germline, CDR1 is MDHEN, CDR2 SYDVKM. This CDR3 comprises 17 residues. Written as DNA, the CDR3 is TGTGCCAGCAGTTTATGGTCTAGCGGGAGGCCCTCCTACGAGCAGTACTTC. Translated: CASSLWSSGRPSYEQYF.

This clone came up a few times. The rearrangement links TRBV5-1 to TRBJ2-1; 10 bases line up with TRBD2. CDR1 is SGHRS, CDR2 YFSETQ, per germline. The CDR3 totals 16 residues. The trim removed 4 bases at V and 8 bases at J, leaving 12 bases unmatched. CDR3 amino acids: CASSPRAGGPRDEQFF. The CDR3 DNA is TGCGCCAGCAGCCCCCGAGCGGGAGGGCCTCGGGATGAGCAGTTCTTC. Supplemented by reference TRBV5-1 and TRBJ2-1, the full variable domain reads KAGVTQTPRYLIKTRGQQVTLSCSPISGHRSVSWYQQTPGQGLQFLFEYFSETQRNKGNFPGRFSGRQFSNSRSEMNVSTLELGDSALYLCASSPRAGGPRDEQFFGPGTRLTVL.

The gene calls are TRBV29-1 and TRBJ1-2; the D is unclear. Looked up from germline, CDR1 is SQVTM and CDR2 is ANQGSEA. This CDR3 comprises 12 residues. Trimming shortened V by 4 bases and J by 2 bases, and 8 bases separated the two germline ends. The CDR3 loop is CSVGDENYGYTF. CDR3 sequence (DNA): TGCAGCGTTGGTGATGAAAACTATGGCTACACCTTC.

This clone was seen a single time. The rearrangement joins TRBV6-6 to TRBJ2-1; 11 nucleotides align to TRBD2. The CDR3 length is 14 residues. Germline lookup yields CDR1 MNHNY and CDR2 SVGAGI (reference sequence). Trimming removed 6 bases from V and 6 bases from J; junction bases left unmatched: 4. CDR3 region: CASSSGTSGNEQFF. CDR3 bases: TGTGCCAGCAGCTCCGGGACTAGCGGCAATGAGCAGTTCTTC.

The rearrangement joins TRBV7-6 to TRBJ2-7, with a possible D match to TRBD2 (5 bases). Trimming shortened V by 6 bases and J by 6 bases, and 9 bases separated the two germline ends. The CDR3 loop spans 11 amino acids. CDR1 and CDR2 (germline): SGHVS, FNYEAQ. CDR3 sequence reads: CASRAGGEQYF. The CDR3 DNA reads TGTGCCAGCAGGGCGGGTGGCGAGCAGTACTTC.

The table lists this clone with a few counts. V gene TRBV15 combines with J gene TRBJ1-2; 7 nucleotides line up with TRBD1. Germline-derived CDR1 and CDR2 are LNHNV and YYDKDF (reference sequence). The V segment lost 5 bases and the J segment 2 bases; nucleotides outside the gene matches: 8. The CDR3 sequence is 15 residues long. CDR3 in amino acids: CATSVGKTGNYGYTF. The CDR3 DNA follows: TGTGCCACCAGCGTCGGTAAGACAGGGAACTATGGCTACACCTTC.

The chain carries TRBV15 and TRBJ1-1; D not resolved. In germline, CDR1 is LNHNV, CDR2 YYDKDF (reference sequence). There are 12 residues in the CDR3. Trimming removed 1 base from V and 3 bases from J, with 3 bases in between. The CDR3 region is CATSRADTEAFF. In DNA form, the CDR3 reads TGTGCCACCAGCAGAGCGGACACTGAAGCTTTCTTT.

This chain links TRBV14 with TRBJ2-3; D possibly corresponds to TRBD1 (5 bases). Looked up from germline, CDR1 is SGHDN and CDR2 is FVKESK. The CDR3 loop spans 16 amino acids. V dropped 3 bases and J dropped 2 bases, with 15 bases sitting between them. The CDR3 reads CASSQVRQKFTDTQYF. Written as DNA, the CDR3 is TGTGCCAGCAGCCAGGTCCGACAGAAGTTCACAGATACGCAGTATTTT.